Each of the 25 T cell receptor beta chains below was sequenced from the same sample in a study of blood T cell repertoires in COVID-19 (TCRdb year 2020). Libraries came from the immunoSEQ multiplex PCR assay. TCRdb retrieved this table from immuneACCESS and kept in-frame rearrangements only. Not all clones are present; in checked studies, unresolved V genes account for under half, and no reason is known for the remainder. For this sample the table gives some 300,000 clones, of which more than 75% were detected only once. The top ten clonotypes cover 2% to 2.5% of the sample. Sequencing was performed on PBMCs or T cells enriched from blood (not recorded which). The source is a woman aged 55 to 70 in a cohort exposed to, infected with or recovered from COVID-19 (not recorded which).

V gene TRBV28 combines with J gene TRBJ1-2; perhaps TRBD1 as D (6 bases). CDR1 is MDHEN, CDR2 SYDVKM, per germline. With 2 bases removed from V and 8 bases from J, the gap between germline ends came to 24 bases. This CDR3 comprises 17 residues. CDR3 DNA sequence: TGTGCCAGCAGTTTAAACGACAGGTTCCCTTTAATGGCGGGCTACACCTTC. Encoded protein: CASSLNDRFPLMAGYTF.

A single count supports this clone. The genes are TRBV6-5 and TRBJ2-7; possible D gene TRBD2, 6 bases. Germline CDR1 is MNHEY and CDR2 is SVGAGI. Trimming stripped 6 bases from V and 0 bases from J, with 12 bases between. The CDR3 covers 14 residues. The CDR3 DNA reads TGTGCCAGCAGACGGGACTCCAGCTCCTACGAGCAGTACTTC. It is translated as CASRRDSSSYEQYF.

The V and J genes are TRBV19 and TRBJ1-1; TRBD1 agrees at 7 bases. The CDR3 covers 13 residues. Germline V gene sequence: CDR1 LNHDA, CDR2 SQIVND (reference sequence). V was pared by 1 base and J by 7 bases, with 3 bases of the junction left unmatched. CDR3 sequence reads: CASSIGRDSEAFF. CDR3 DNA sequence: TGTGCCAGTAGTATAGGACGGGACAGTGAAGCTTTCTTT.

This CDR3 reads CASSLAGGEQYF. In DNA form, the CDR3 reads TGCGCCAGCAGCTTGGCGGGAGGCGAGCAGTACTTC. V gene TRBV5-1 combines with J gene TRBJ2-7; 7 bases are shared with TRBD2. J lost 6 bases, V lost 0 bases, and 0 bases had no gene match. The CDR3 has 12 amino acids. Germline V lookup: CDR1 SGHRS, CDR2 YFSETQ.

This clone showed up just once. This chain uses TRBV27 with TRBJ1-1; D is ambiguous. With 6 bases removed from V and 1 base from J, the gap between germline ends came to 12 bases. The CDR3 covers 14 residues. CDR1 and CDR2 from the germline V gene are MNHEY and SMNVEV (reference sequence). The CDR3 DNA reads as TGTGCCAGCAGCCCAGTGTCAACGAACACTGAAGCTTTCTTT. Translation: CASSPVSTNTEAFF.

The V call is TRBV7-9, the J call TRBJ1-6, with 10 bases aligning to TRBD1. CDR1 is SEHNR, CDR2 FQNEAQ, per germline (reference sequence). The CDR3 has 17 residues. Trimming removed 4 bases from V and 5 bases from J; junction bases left unmatched: 8. The CDR3 sequence: CASSSGTGARNNSPLHF. For the CDR3, the DNA is TGTGCCAGCAGCTCTGGGACAGGGGCGAGAAATAATTCACCCCTCCACTTT.

V gene TRBV11-2 combines with J gene TRBJ1-6, with a weak D call TRBD1 (6 bases). CDR3 size: 15 residues. The V gene's germline CDR1 is SGHAT and CDR2 FQNNGV. Trimming stripped 5 bases from V and 12 bases from J, with 20 bases between. The CDR3 loop is CASSPVGAHGEPLHF. The CDR3 DNA reads as TGTGCCAGCAGCCCAGTGGGGGCTCACGGTGAACCCCTCCACTTT.

The chain carries TRBV28 and TRBJ1-5; tentatively, D is TRBD1 (6 bases). The CDR3 sequence is 12 residues long. Germline V gene sequence: CDR1 MDHEN, CDR2 SYDVKM. V was cut by 5 bases and J by 9 bases, with 11 bases left in between. CDR3 loop: CASSLQGMPQHF. In DNA form, the CDR3 reads TGTGCCAGCAGTCTGCAGGGGATGCCCCAGCATTTT.

This clone was counted a single time. This chain connects TRBV7-9 to TRBJ2-7; perhaps TRBD1 as D (6 bases). The CDR3 is made up of 15 amino acids. Trimming removed 6 bases at V and 7 bases at J, with 22 bases between. Looked up from germline, CDR1 is SEHNR and CDR2 is FQNEAQ (reference sequence). The CDR3 protein is CASSSRGTVRLEQYF. The CDR3 DNA is TGTGCCAGCAGTTCTAGGGGGACGGTGCGGTTAGAGCAGTACTTC. Full variable domain (outside the CDR3, taken from reference TRBV7-9 and TRBJ2-7): DTGVSQNPRHKITKRGQNVTFRCDPISEHNRLYWYRQTLGQGPEFLTYFQNEAQLEKSRLLSDRFSAERPKGSFSTLEIQRTEQGDSAMYLCASSSRGTVRLEQYFGPGTRLTVT.

The chain employs TRBV7-3 and TRBJ2-6; TRBD1 matches 7 bases. The CDR3 length is 15 residues. Germline assignment: CDR1 SGHTA and CDR2 FQGTGA. J gave up 4 bases and V 4 bases, and 4 bases lay outside the gene matches. CDR3 loop: CASSSTGTGANVLTF. CDR3 DNA sequence: TGTGCCAGCAGCTCGACAGGGACCGGGGCCAACGTCCTGACTTTC. The full variable domain, completed using reference TRBV7-3 and TRBJ2-6, is GAGVSQTPSNKVTEKGKYVELRCDPISGHTALYWYRQSLGQGPEFLIYFQGTGAADDSGLPNDRFFAVRPEGSVSTLKIQRTERGDSAVYLCASSSTGTGANVLTFGAGSRLTVL.

The chain joins TRBV6-5 to TRBJ1-1, with 9 nucleotides matching TRBD1. Trimming cost V 6 bases and J 10 bases; bases outside gene matches: 12. Germline loops: CDR1 MNHEY, CDR2 SVGAGI. This CDR3 is 14 amino acids long. The CDR3 is CASSPTGTGFGAFF. CDR3 bases: TGTGCCAGCAGCCCCACCGGGACAGGGTTTGGAGCTTTCTTT.

The chain links TRBV9 to TRBJ1-1; no definite D call. The CDR3 sequence is 14 residues long. Trimming removed 0 bases from V and 2 bases from J, with 8 bases in between. From germline, CDR1 is SGDLS and CDR2 YYNGEE. The CDR3 region has the DNA TGTGCCAGCAGCGTAGCAGGCCCTAACACTGAAGCTTTCTTT. Protein: CASSVAGPNTEAFF.

The chain carries TRBV4-1 and TRBJ2-3; weak D call: TRBD2 (6 bases). Germline V CDR1 and CDR2: MGHRA, YSYEKL. Trimming took off 6 bases at V and 1 base at J, with 14 bases between the two ends. The CDR3 is 15 residues long. The CDR3 DNA reads as TGCGCCAGCAGTCGCGCGGGAATGGGCACAGATACGCAGTATTTT. It codes for CASSRAGMGTDTQYF.

This chain joins TRBV18 and TRBJ2-7, with 10 bases aligning to TRBD2. The junction had 13 bases not matched to a gene; V was cut back by 5 bases and J by 3 bases. From germline, CDR1 is KGHSH and CDR2 LQKENI. The CDR3 covers 17 residues. The CDR3 DNA reads TGTGCCAGCTCAGGGACAGAAGGACTAGCGGACGTCTACGAGCAGTACTTC. It translates to CASSGTEGLADVYEQYF.

V is TRBV7-8 and J is TRBJ1-2, with D hard to call. CDR1 SGHVS and CDR2 FQNEAQ come from the germline V gene. The CDR3 contains 14 residues. V lost 1 base to trimming and J lost 4 bases, with 10 bases between them. This CDR3 is CASSLERELYGYTF. For the CDR3, the DNA is TGTGCCAGCAGCTTAGAGAGAGAACTCTATGGCTACACCTTC.

The rearrangement links TRBV28 to TRBJ1-1; 11 bases fit TRBD1. Trimming removed 3 bases from V and 12 bases from J; junction bases left unmatched: 6. Germline CDR1 MDHEN, CDR2 SYDVKM. The CDR3 sequence is 13 residues long. CDR3 loop: CASSFRDRGKTFF. In DNA form, the CDR3 reads TGTGCCAGCAGTTTCCGGGACAGGGGGAAAACTTTCTTT.

This sequence joins TRBV10-1 and TRBJ1-5; no reliable D call. V lost 7 bases to trimming and J lost 4 bases, with 5 bases between them. The germline gives CDR1 WNHNN, CDR2 SYGVQD (reference sequence). The CDR3 covers 11 residues. The CDR3 loop reads CASNLNQPQHF. CDR3 DNA: TGCGCCAGCAATCTGAATCAGCCCCAGCATTTT.

The gene calls are TRBV9 and TRBJ2-1, with 9 bases aligning to TRBD2. Losses at the gene ends were 4 bases for V and 4 bases for J; bases not matched to a gene: 3. The V gene's germline CDR1 is SGDLS and CDR2 YYNGEE. This CDR3 has 14 amino acids. CDR3 DNA sequence: TGTGCCAGCAGCTTAGCGGGAGAGTACAATGAGCAGTTCTTC. Translation gives CASSLAGEYNEQFF.

The V call is TRBV24-1, the J call TRBJ2-1; possibly TRBD1 for D (6 bases). The germline gives CDR1 KGHDR, CDR2 SFDVKD. The CDR3 covers 15 residues. Trimming shortened V by 0 bases and J by 6 bases, and 11 bases separated the two germline ends. The CDR3 is CATSDLSGVVNEQFF. CDR3 nucleotide sequence: TGTGCCACCAGTGATTTGTCAGGGGTTGTCAATGAGCAGTTCTTC.

CDR3 protein: CASSSQGGGYNSPLHF. CDR3 DNA sequence: TGTGCCAGCAGCTCACAGGGCGGGGGGTACAATTCACCCCTCCACTTT. This chain joins TRBV7-2 and TRBJ1-6; D might be TRBD1 (6 bases). Trimming stripped 4 bases from V and 7 bases from J, with 17 bases between. CDR1 is SGHTA, CDR2 FQGNSA, per germline. CDR3 length: 16 amino acids.

V is TRBV19 and J is TRBJ1-5; TRBD1 might be the D (5 bases). CDR3 size: 17 residues. V was pared by 0 bases and J by 1 base, with 13 bases between. Germline-derived CDR1 and CDR2 are LNHDA and SQIVND (reference sequence). The CDR3 DNA follows: TGTGCCAGTAGTATAGATCAACGGGGGGGGAGCAATCAGCCCCAGCATTTT. Amino acids: CASSIDQRGGSNQPQHF. The variable domain in full, with the rest retrieved from reference TRBV19 and TRBJ1-5, is DGGITQSPKYLFRKEGQNVTLSCEQNLNHDAMYWYRQDPGQGLRLIYYSQIVNDFQKGDIAEGYSVSREKKESFPLTVTSAQKNPTAFYLCASSIDQRGGSNQPQHFGDGTRLSIL.

The J gene is TRBJ2-5, the V gene TRBV5-1; 10 bases match TRBD2. V shed 3 bases, J shed 3 bases, and the junction held 14 bases outside the gene matches. This CDR3 region has 18 residues. Germline V gives CDR1 SGHRS, CDR2 YFSETQ. The CDR3 region is CASSSGLASGNRKETQYF. The CDR3 DNA follows: TGCGCCAGCAGCTCGGGACTAGCGAGTGGGAACCGAAAAGAGACCCAGTACTTC.

To note about this clone: The identical CDR3 is also encoded by other nucleotide sequences in the sample. The V call is TRBV2, the J call TRBJ1-4; 7 positions match TRBD1. The CDR3 totals 14 residues. Trimming at V came to 4 bases and at J to 8 bases, leaving 7 bases not matched to a gene. The germline CDR1 and CDR2 sequences are SNHLY and FYNNEI. The CDR3 sequence is CASSANRGGEKLFF. CDR3 bases: TGTGCCAGCAGTGCTAACAGGGGCGGGGAAAAACTGTTTTTT.

This clone was seen just once. This chain links TRBV28 with TRBJ2-1; TRBD1 agrees at 7 bases. Looked up from germline, CDR1 is MDHEN and CDR2 is SYDVKM. This CDR3 has 13 residues. The V segment lost 5 bases and the J segment 10 bases; nucleotides outside the gene matches: 8. CDR3 sequence (DNA): TGTGCCAGCAGTATAGACAGGGTCGGAGAGCAGTTCTTC. Amino acids: CASSIDRVGEQFF.

The CDR3 coding sequence is TGTGCCAGCAGCGCGAGGGTAGATAATTCACCCCTCCACTTT. Protein sequence: CASSARVDNSPLHF. The V call is TRBV9, the J call TRBJ1-6, with D uncertain. Trimming cost V 3 bases and J 5 bases, with 9 bases left between them. This CDR3 is 14 amino acids long. In germline, CDR1 is SGDLS, CDR2 YYNGEE.